Presented here are 10 T cell receptor beta chains from one specimen sequenced in a study of shared clonotypes between healthy human individuals. Assay: immunoSEQ multiplex PCR; the TCRdb copy retains only in-frame clones and omits some. Here the sample spans fewer than 550,000 clones, around 79% being singletons. The sample taken for sequencing was PBMCs. The receptor set was obtained from a woman in her forties in good health. Some clones in this sample may be carry-over from other donors' samples.

This chain uses TRBV5-4 with TRBJ2-5; TRBD1 agrees at 7 bases. CDR1 and CDR2 from the germline V gene are SGHNT and YYREEE (reference sequence). V shed 4 bases and J 2 bases; nucleotides not matched to a gene: 5. The CDR3 has 14 amino acids. In DNA, the CDR3 is TGTGCCAGCAGCCCAAGGGGGCAGCAAGAGACCCAGTACTTC. Protein sequence: CASSPRGQQETQYF. Full variable domain (rest looked up from reference TRBV5-4 and TRBJ2-5): ETGVTQSPTHLIKTRGQQVTLRCSSQSGHNTVSWYQQALGQGPQFIFQYYREEENGRGNFPPRFSGLQFPNYSSELNVNALELDDSALYLCASSPRGQQETQYFGPGTRLLVL.

The chain is built from TRBV7-9 and TRBJ1-1; D perhaps matches TRBD1 (6 bases). V was shortened by 2 bases and J by 1 base, with 11 bases between the two germline ends. Germline V gene data show CDR1 as SEHNR and CDR2 as FQNEAQ (reference sequence). This CDR3 has 15 residues. The CDR3 DNA reads as TGTGCCAGCAGCTTAAATTACAGGGAGAACACTGAAGCTTTCTTT. It is translated as CASSLNYRENTEAFF.

In this sample, this clone turned up a few times. This chain uses TRBV6-4 with TRBJ2-3; perhaps TRBD2 as D (6 bases). V lost 0 bases, J lost 2 bases, and 9 bases lay in between. Per the germline V gene, CDR1 is MRHNA and CDR2 is SNTAGT. This CDR3 is built from 15 residues. The chain's CDR3 is CASSDSAGHTDTQYF. Here the CDR3 DNA reads TGTGCCAGCAGTGACTCAGCGGGCCACACAGATACGCAGTATTTT.

The chain has TRBV9 and TRBJ1-2; 8 nucleotides align to TRBD1. Germline V gene sequence: CDR1 SGDLS, CDR2 YYNGEE. The CDR3 runs to 16 residues. J lost 7 bases, V lost 1 base, and 12 bases had no gene match. Here the CDR3 reads CASSVSGRQGASGYTF. The CDR3 region has the DNA TGTGCCAGCAGCGTAAGTGGGAGGCAGGGGGCCAGTGGCTACACCTTC.

V usage is TRBV6-6 and J usage is TRBJ2-4, with 7 nucleotides matching TRBD2. The length of the CDR3 is 12 residues. The germline gives CDR1 MNHNY, CDR2 SVGAGI (reference sequence). Trimming at V came to 4 bases and at J to 11 bases, leaving 5 bases not matched to a gene. DNA of the CDR3: TGTGCCAGCAGTTTGGGAGGGTTACTTCAGTACTTC. This sequence encodes CASSLGGLLQYF.

The chain links TRBV15 to TRBJ1-1; no clear D. V was pared by 0 bases and J by 5 bases, with 7 bases between. The CDR3 sequence is 13 residues long. CDR1 and CDR2 from the germline V gene are LNHNV and YYDKDF (reference sequence). CDR3 residues: CATSRERQTEAFF. The CDR3, as DNA: TGTGCCACCAGCAGAGAACGGCAGACTGAAGCTTTCTTT.

About this clone itself: Additional DNA sequences in this sample encode the identical CDR3. V and J are TRBV11-2 and TRBJ1-5; D unresolved. This CDR3 is 13 amino acids long. Germline values: CDR1 SGHAT, CDR2 FQNNGV. Trimming shortened V by 1 base and J by 3 bases, and 4 bases separated the two germline ends. CDR3 sequence reads: CASSLAYNQPQHF. The CDR3 DNA follows: TGTGCCAGCAGCTTAGCATACAATCAGCCCCAGCATTTT.

This chain's CDR3 is CASSLFGGLSYEQYF. CDR3 in DNA: TGTGCCAGCAGCTTATTTGGGGGACTCTCCTACGAGCAGTACTTC. The V and J genes are TRBV7-2 and TRBJ2-7; TRBD2 might be the D (6 bases). In germline, CDR1 is SGHTA, CDR2 FQGNSA. The CDR3 length is 15 residues. Trimming took off 2 bases at V and 0 bases at J, with 11 bases between the two ends. Drawing the rest from reference TRBV7-2 and TRBJ2-7, the complete variable domain is GAGVSQSPSNKVTEKGKDVELRCDPISGHTALYWYRQSLGQGLEFLIYFQGNSAPDKSGLPSDRFSAERTGGSVSTLTIQRTQQEDSAVYLCASSLFGGLSYEQYFGPGTRLTVT.

The chain uses TRBV28 and TRBJ2-7; 8 bases map to TRBD1. CDR1 and CDR2 from the germline V gene are MDHEN and SYDVKM. Losses at the gene ends were 3 bases for V and 6 bases for J; bases not matched to a gene: 7. The CDR3 contains 14 residues. The CDR3 is CASSFWTGNGEQYF. CDR3 coding DNA: TGTGCCAGCAGTTTCTGGACAGGGAATGGCGAGCAGTACTTC.

V gene TRBV5-8 combines with J gene TRBJ2-1; D uncertain. CDR3 length: 16 amino acids. Trimming stripped 1 base from V and 2 bases from J, with 13 bases between. Per germline, CDR1 SGHTS and CDR2 YDEGEE. This chain's CDR3 is CASSLYGYEAYNEQFF. CDR3 nucleotides: TGTGCCAGCAGCTTGTATGGCTACGAAGCCTACAATGAGCAGTTCTTC.